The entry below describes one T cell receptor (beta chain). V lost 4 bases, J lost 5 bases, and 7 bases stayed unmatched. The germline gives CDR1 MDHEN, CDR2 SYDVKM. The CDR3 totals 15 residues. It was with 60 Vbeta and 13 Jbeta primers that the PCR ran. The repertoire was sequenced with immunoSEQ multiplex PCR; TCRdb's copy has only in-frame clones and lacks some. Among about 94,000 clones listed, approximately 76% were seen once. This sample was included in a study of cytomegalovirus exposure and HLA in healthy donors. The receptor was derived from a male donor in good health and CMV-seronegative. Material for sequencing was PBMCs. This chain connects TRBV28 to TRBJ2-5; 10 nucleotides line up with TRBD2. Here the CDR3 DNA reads TGTGCCAGCAGTTCGAACAATAGCGGGAGGGAGACCCAGTACTTC. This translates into CASSSNNSGRETQYF.